This T cell receptor beta chain was captured in a study of shared clonotypes between healthy human individuals. Once extracted for a subset, genomic DNA was divided evenly among several immunoSEQ plates. The authors' processing: Because ImmunoSEQ provided only junction sequences with no quality scores, the filtering differed. Method: immunoSEQ multiplex PCR; TCRdb's copy keeps in-frame clones and lacks some. The V and J calls and clone size are taken from that table; D and trimming were inferred from the DNA. Of over a million clones in the sample, approximately 96% were seen once. All the donors were Caucasian adults who lived in Nashville, Tennessee. Memory CD4+ cells were the fraction left after CD45RA+ naive selection. V was clipped by 6 bases and J by 5 bases; unmatched bases: 10. Germline V gives CDR1 SNHLY, CDR2 FYNNEI. This CDR3 spans 15 amino acids.

This clonotype originated in a man younger than 45 in good health. Sequencing was performed on naive CD4+ T cells sorted from blood. As to subset: CD45RA+ positively selected. This sequence joins TRBV2 and TRBJ1-1, with TRBD1 matching over 9 bases. The CDR3 loop is CASRLTGTGYTEAFF. Written as DNA, the CDR3 is TGTGCCAGCAGACTCACCGGGACAGGGTATACTGAAGCTTTCTTT.